The 3 T cell receptor beta chains below all came from one sample that was sequenced in a study of PD-L1 blockade in urothelial cancer. Time point here: pretreatment peripheral blood. Some clones are missing from TCRdb's copy, which holds only in-frame ones; the method was immunoSEQ multiplex PCR. The table shows around 71,000 clones, with roughly 80% occurring only once. The sample consisted of PBMCs, taken around atezolizumab (anti-PD-L1) treatment. The receptor source for this set is a man between 40 and 49 years old with urothelial cancer.

The chain employs TRBV4-1 and TRBJ2-2; D may be TRBD1 (7 bases). V lost 4 bases, J lost 7 bases, and 22 bases lay in between. This CDR3 contains 17 residues. CDR1 MGHRA and CDR2 YSYEKL come from the germline V gene. The CDR3 protein is CASSPLGETGRFGELFF. The CDR3 region has the DNA TGCGCCAGCAGCCCCCTGGGAGAGACAGGGAGGTTCGGGGAGCTGTTTTTT.

V usage is TRBV25-1 and J usage is TRBJ1-2, with D possibly matching TRBD1 (6 bases). Looked up from germline, CDR1 is MGHDK and CDR2 is SYGVNS. The V end lost 5 bases, the J end lost 4 bases, and 14 bases lay between the germline ends. This CDR3 contains 14 residues. The CDR3 region has the DNA TGTGCCAGCAGTAAGGCAGGGGCAGGCTATGGCTACACCTTC. This codes for CASSKAGAGYGYTF.

This clone was detected only once. The CDR3 sequence is CASSPTSGSPDTQYF. The CDR3 DNA follows: TGTGCCAGCTCACCAACTAGCGGGAGCCCTGATACGCAGTATTTT. This sequence joins TRBV18 and TRBJ2-3, with 11 positions matching TRBD2. The CDR3 covers 15 residues. Germline CDR1 is KGHSH and CDR2 is LQKENI. V trimming: 2 bases; J trimming: 6 bases; junction bases outside the gene matches: 4.